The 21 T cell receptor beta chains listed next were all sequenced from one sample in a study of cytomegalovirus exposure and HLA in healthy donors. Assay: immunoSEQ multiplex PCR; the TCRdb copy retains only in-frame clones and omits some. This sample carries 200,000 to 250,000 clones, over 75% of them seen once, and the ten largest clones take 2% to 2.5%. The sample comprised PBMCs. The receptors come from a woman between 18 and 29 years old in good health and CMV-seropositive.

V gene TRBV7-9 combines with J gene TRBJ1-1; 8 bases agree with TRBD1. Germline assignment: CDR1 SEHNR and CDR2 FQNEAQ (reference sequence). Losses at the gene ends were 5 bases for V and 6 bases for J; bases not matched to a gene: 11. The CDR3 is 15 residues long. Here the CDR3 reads CASSARDRFWAEAFF. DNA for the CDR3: TGTGCCAGCAGCGCCCGGGACAGGTTTTGGGCTGAAGCTTTCTTT.

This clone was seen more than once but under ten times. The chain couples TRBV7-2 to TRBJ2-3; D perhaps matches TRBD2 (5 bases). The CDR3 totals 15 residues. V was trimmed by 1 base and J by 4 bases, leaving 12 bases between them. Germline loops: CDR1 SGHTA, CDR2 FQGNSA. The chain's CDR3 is CASSLEGEGADTQYF. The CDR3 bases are TGTGCCAGCAGCTTAGAGGGTGAGGGCGCAGATACGCAGTATTTT.

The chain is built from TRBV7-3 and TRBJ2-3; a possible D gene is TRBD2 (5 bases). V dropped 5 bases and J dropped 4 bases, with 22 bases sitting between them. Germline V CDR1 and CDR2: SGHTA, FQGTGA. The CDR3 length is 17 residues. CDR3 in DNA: TGTGCCAGCAGCACGAAGAGAAGCGCTATCGGGGCAGATACGCAGTATTTT. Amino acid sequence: CASSTKRSAIGADTQYF.

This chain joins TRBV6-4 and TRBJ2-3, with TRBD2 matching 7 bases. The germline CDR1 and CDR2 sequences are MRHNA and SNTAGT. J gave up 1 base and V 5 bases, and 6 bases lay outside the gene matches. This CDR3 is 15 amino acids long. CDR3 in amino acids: CASSKGLTGTDTQYF. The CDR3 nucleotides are TGTGCCAGCAGTAAGGGACTAACGGGCACAGATACGCAGTATTTT.

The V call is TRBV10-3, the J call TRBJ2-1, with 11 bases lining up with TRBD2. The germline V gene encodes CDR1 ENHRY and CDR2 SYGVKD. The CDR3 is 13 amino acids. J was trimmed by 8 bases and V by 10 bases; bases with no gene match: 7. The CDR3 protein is CATTSGTVDEQFF. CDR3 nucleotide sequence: TGTGCCACGACTAGCGGGACTGTCGATGAGCAGTTCTTC.

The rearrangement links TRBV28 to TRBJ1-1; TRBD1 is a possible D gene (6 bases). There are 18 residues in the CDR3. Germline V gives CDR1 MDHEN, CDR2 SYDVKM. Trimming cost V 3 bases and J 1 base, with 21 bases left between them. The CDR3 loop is CASSLVDRLKPRNTEAFF. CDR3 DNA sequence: TGTGCCAGCAGTTTGGTGGACAGACTAAAGCCCCGGAACACTGAAGCTTTCTTT.

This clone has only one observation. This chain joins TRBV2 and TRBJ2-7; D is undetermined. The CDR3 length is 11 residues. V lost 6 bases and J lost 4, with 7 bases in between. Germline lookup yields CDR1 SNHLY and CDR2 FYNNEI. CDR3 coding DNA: TGTGCCAGCAGCCCCGGGTACGAGCAGTACTTC. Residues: CASSPGYEQYF.

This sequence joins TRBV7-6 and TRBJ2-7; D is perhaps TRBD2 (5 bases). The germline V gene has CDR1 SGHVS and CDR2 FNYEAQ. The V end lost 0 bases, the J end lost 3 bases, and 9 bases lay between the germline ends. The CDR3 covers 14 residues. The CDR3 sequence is CASSLAEGIYEQYF. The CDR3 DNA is TGTGCCAGCAGCTTAGCCGAGGGCATCTACGAGCAGTACTTC.

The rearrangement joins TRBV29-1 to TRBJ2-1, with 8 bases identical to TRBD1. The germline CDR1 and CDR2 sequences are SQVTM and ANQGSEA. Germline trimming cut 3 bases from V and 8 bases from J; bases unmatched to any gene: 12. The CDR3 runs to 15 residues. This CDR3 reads CSVEDRVESLDEQFF. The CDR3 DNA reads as TGCAGCGTTGAGGACAGGGTAGAGAGTTTGGATGAGCAGTTCTTC.

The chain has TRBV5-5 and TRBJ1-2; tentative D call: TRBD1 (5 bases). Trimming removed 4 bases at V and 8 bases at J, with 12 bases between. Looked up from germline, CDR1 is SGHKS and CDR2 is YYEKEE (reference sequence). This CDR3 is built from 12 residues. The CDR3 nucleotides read TGTGCCAGCAGCCGGGGAGGGGAAGGCTACACCTTC. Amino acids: CASSRGGEGYTF.

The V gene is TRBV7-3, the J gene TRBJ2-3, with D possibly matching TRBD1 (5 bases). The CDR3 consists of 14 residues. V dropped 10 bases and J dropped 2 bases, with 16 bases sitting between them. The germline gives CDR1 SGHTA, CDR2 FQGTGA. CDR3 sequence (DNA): TGTGCCACACACCGGCCCAGGGACACAGATACGCAGTATTTT. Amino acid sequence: CATHRPRDTDTQYF.

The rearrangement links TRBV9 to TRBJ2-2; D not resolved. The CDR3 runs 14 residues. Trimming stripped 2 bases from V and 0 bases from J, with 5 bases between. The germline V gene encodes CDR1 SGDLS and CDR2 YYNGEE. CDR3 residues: CASSVYTNTGELFF. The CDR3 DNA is TGTGCCAGCAGCGTCTATACGAACACCGGGGAGCTGTTTTTT.

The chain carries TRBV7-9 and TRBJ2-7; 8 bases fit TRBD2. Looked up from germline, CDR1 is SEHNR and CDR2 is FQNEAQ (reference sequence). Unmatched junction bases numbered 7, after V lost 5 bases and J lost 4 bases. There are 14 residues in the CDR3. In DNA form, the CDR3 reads TGTGCCAGCAGCGCCAGCGGGAGTCCTTACGAGCAGTACTTC. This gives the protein CASSASGSPYEQYF.

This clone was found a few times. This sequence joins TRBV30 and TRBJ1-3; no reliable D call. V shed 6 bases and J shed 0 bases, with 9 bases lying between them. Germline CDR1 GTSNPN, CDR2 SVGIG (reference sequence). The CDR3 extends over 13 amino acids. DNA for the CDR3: TGTGCCTGCGTTCCTAGCTCTGGAAACACCATATATTTT. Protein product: CACVPSSGNTIYF.

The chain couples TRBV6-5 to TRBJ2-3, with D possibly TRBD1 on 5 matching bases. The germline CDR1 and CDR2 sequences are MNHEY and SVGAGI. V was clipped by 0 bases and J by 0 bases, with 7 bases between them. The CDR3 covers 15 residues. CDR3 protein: CASSYSDTSTDTQYF. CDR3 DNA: TGTGCCAGCAGTTACTCGGACACCAGCACAGATACGCAGTATTTT.

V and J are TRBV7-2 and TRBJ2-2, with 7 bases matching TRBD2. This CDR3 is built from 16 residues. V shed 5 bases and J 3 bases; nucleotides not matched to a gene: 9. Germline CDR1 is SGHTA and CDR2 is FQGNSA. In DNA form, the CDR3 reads TGTGCCAGCAGCGGTTCCTGGGGGGGGGACACCGGGGAGCTGTTTTTT. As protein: CASSGSWGGDTGELFF. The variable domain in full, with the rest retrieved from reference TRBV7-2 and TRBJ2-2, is GAGVSQSPSNKVTEKGKDVELRCDPISGHTALYWYRQSLGQGLEFLIYFQGNSAPDKSGLPSDRFSAERTGGSVSTLTIQRTQQEDSAVYLCASSGSWGGDTGELFFGEGSRLTVL.

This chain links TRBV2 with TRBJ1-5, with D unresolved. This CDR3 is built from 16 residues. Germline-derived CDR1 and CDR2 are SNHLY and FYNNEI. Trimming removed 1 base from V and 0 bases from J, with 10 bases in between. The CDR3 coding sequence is TGTGCCAGCAGTGAAGGGTTCCGCTATAGCAATCAGCCCCAGCATTTT. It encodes CASSEGFRYSNQPQHF. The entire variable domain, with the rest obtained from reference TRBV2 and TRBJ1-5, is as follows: EPEVTQTPSHQVTQMGQEVILRCVPISNHLYFYWYRQILGQKVEFLVSFYNNEISEKSEIFDDQFSVERPDGSNFTLKIRSTKLEDSAMYFCASSEGFRYSNQPQHFGDGTRLSIL.

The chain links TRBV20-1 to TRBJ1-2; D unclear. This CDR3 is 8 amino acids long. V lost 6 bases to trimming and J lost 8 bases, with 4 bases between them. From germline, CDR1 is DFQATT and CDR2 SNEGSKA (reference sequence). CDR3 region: CSAEGYTF. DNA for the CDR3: TGCAGTGCGGAGGGCTACACCTTC.

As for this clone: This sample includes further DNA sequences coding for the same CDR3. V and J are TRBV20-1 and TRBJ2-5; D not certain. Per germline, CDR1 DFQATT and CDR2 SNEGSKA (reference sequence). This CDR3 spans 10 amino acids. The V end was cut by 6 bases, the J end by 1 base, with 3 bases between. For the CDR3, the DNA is TGCAGTGCCTCCCAAGAGACCCAGTACTTC. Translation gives CSASQETQYF.

The DNA of the CDR3 is TGCAGCGTTGTGCGGGGGGAGACCTACAATGAGCAGTTCTTC. Its translation: CSVVRGETYNEQFF. The chain links TRBV29-1 to TRBJ2-1; 8 bases agree with TRBD2. Germline-derived CDR1 and CDR2 are SQVTM and ANQGSEA. After removal of 4 bases from V and 2 bases from J, the junction contained 4 bases not matched to a gene. CDR3 length: 14 residues.

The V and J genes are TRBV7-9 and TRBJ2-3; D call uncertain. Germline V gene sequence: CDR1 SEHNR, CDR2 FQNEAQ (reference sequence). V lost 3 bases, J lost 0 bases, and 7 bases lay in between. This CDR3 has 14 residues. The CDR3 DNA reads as TGTGCCAGCAGCTTCTTTACTAGCACAGATACGCAGTATTTT. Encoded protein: CASSFFTSTDTQYF. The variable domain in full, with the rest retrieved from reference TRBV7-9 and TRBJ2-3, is DTGVSQNPRHKITKRGQNVTFRCDPISEHNRLYWYRQTLGQGPEFLTYFQNEAQLEKSRLLSDRFSAERPKGSFSTLEIQRTEQGDSAMYLCASSFFTSTDTQYFGPGTRLTVL.